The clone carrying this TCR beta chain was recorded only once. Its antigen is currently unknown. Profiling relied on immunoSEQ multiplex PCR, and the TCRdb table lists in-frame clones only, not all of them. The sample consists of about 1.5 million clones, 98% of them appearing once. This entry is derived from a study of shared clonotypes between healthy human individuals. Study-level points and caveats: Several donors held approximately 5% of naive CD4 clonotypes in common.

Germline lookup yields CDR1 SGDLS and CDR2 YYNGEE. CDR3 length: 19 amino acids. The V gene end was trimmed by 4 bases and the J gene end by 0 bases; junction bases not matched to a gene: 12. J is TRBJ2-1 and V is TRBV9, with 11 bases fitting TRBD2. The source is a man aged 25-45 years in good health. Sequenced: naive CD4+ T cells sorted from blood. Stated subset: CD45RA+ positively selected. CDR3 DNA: TGTGCCAGCAGCTTAACGGGACTAGCGGATGCGAGCTCCTACAATGAGCAGTTCTTC. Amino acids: CASSLTGLADASSYNEQFF.